This T cell receptor (beta chain) was identified during a study of blood T cell repertoires in COVID-19. Study in general: Some COVID-19 samples were acute and others convalescent; all came from the United States, Italy and Spain. Sources were T cells, B-cell-depleted T cells, or PBMCs; the material itself was cDNA or gDNA.

Germline-derived CDR1 and CDR2 are SGHNT and YYREEE (reference sequence). V was pared by 0 bases and J by 3 bases, with 1 base of the junction left unmatched. The CDR3 loop spans 14 amino acids. Source study methods: Reference gene primer amplification in the assay estimated nucleated cell counts. Only in-frame clones appear in the TCRdb table, and some are missing; sequencing was by immunoSEQ multiplex PCR. V, J and clone size were drawn from that table, and D and trimming were deduced from the DNA. The sample shows over 200,000 clones, roughly four fifths of them seen only once. The receptor's source is a woman in her thirties or forties with acute or convalescent COVID-19. This rearrangement joins TRBV5-4 to TRBJ2-5, with TRBD2 matching 8 bases. Sequencing input: peripheral blood. The CDR3 nucleotides are TGTGCCAGCAGCTTGGGGGGACTAGAAGAGACCCAGTACTTC. The encoded protein is CASSLGGLEETQYF.